This is a list of T cell receptor beta chains from one sample in a study of T cell responses to AZD1222 COVID-19 vaccine. Assay used: immunoSEQ multiplex PCR; TCRdb lists only in-frame clones, some missing. The data hold 100,000 or so clones, with about 90% observed a single time. The input for sequencing was peripheral blood, taken 28 days after the second AZD1222 dose. The receptors were gathered from an adult who received the AZD1222 COVID-19 vaccine. Both conserved end residues are part of each CDR3. Fields, in order: clone size, V gene, J gene, D gene, CDR3 length, CDR3 DNA, CDR3 protein. D genes are given only for firm matches. Where a row states a size, it is once, few, many or the class of an expanded clone; other rows omit it.

abundance: NA; v_gene: TRBV19; j_gene: TRBJ2-1; d_gene: TRBD2; len: 17; CDR3nt: TGTGCCAGTAGTAAGACTAGCGGGGGGTATACCTACAATGAGCAGTTCTTC; CDR3aa: CASSKTSGGYTYNEQFF
abundance: NA; v_gene: TRBV2; j_gene: TRBJ1-2; d_gene: NA; len: 15; CDR3nt: TGTGCCAGCAGTGAAGTGGGACGGTACAGCTATGGCTACACCTTC; CDR3aa: CASSEVGRYSYGYTF
abundance: NA; v_gene: TRBV19; j_gene: TRBJ1-5; d_gene: NA; len: 14; CDR3nt: TGTGCCAGTAGTATGAGACAGCGCGATCAGCCCCAGCATTTT; CDR3aa: CASSMRQRDQPQHF
abundance: NA; v_gene: TRBV10-3; j_gene: TRBJ2-7; d_gene: TRBD1; len: 13; CDR3nt: TGTGCCATCGGCAGGGGGAGCTCCTACGAGCAGTACTTC; CDR3aa: CAIGRGSSYEQYF
abundance: NA; v_gene: TRBV4-3; j_gene: TRBJ2-7; d_gene: NA; len: 17; CDR3nt: TGCGCCAGCAGCCAAGACTTGGGAACCCTTGCGATCGACGAGCAGTACTTC; CDR3aa: CASSQDLGTLAIDEQYF
abundance: once; v_gene: TRBV3-1/TRBV3-2; j_gene: TRBJ1-2; d_gene: TRBD1; len: 13; CDR3nt: TGTGCCAGCAGCCTAAATCGACAGGGAGGCTACACCTTC; CDR3aa: CASSLNRQGGYTF
abundance: NA; v_gene: TRBV6-2/TRBV6-3; j_gene: TRBJ2-7; d_gene: TRBD1; len: 14; CDR3nt: TGTGCCAGCAGTACCGGACAGGGCGTCTACGAGCAGTACTTC; CDR3aa: CASSTGQGVYEQYF
abundance: NA; v_gene: TRBV7-9; j_gene: TRBJ1-5; d_gene: NA; len: 14; CDR3nt: TGTGCCAGCAGCTTACAGGGCATTGGGCAGCCCCAGCATTTT; CDR3aa: CASSLQGIGQPQHF
abundance: NA; v_gene: TRBV30; j_gene: TRBJ2-7; d_gene: NA; len: 13; CDR3nt: TGTGCCTGGAGAGGGGGGGAATGGGCCGAGCAGTACTTC; CDR3aa: CAWRGGEWAEQYF
abundance: NA; v_gene: TRBV19; j_gene: TRBJ1-1; d_gene: TRBD1; len: 15; CDR3nt: TGTGCCAGTAGTTCGACAGGGGGCGGAGGGTCAGTAGCTTTCTTT; CDR3aa: CASSSTGGGGSVAFF
abundance: NA; v_gene: TRBV18; j_gene: TRBJ1-1; d_gene: TRBD1; len: 13; CDR3nt: TGTGCCAGCTCCCCGGGACAGGGTTCTGAAGCTTTCTTT; CDR3aa: CASSPGQGSEAFF
abundance: few; v_gene: TRBV4-2; j_gene: TRBJ1-6; d_gene: NA; len: 16; CDR3nt: TGTGCCAGCAGCCAAGATGCACAGGCCAATAATTCACCCCTCCACTTT; CDR3aa: CASSQDAQANNSPLHF
abundance: once; v_gene: TRBV7-9; j_gene: TRBJ1-1; d_gene: TRBD1; len: 13; CDR3nt: TGTGCCAGCAGCGGTCATCAGGGGGGCGAAGCTTTCTTT; CDR3aa: CASSGHQGGEAFF
abundance: NA; v_gene: TRBV2; j_gene: TRBJ2-1; d_gene: NA; len: 15; CDR3nt: TGTGCCAGCAGTGGAGACTGGAGCTCCTACAATGAGCAGTTCTTC; CDR3aa: CASSGDWSSYNEQFF
abundance: NA; v_gene: TRBV27; j_gene: TRBJ2-7; d_gene: TRBD1; len: 13; CDR3nt: TGTGCCAGCAGCCTTAGACAGGGGTCGGAGCAGTACTTC; CDR3aa: CASSLRQGSEQYF
abundance: NA; v_gene: TRBV5-6; j_gene: TRBJ2-1; d_gene: NA; len: 11; CDR3nt: TGTGCCAGCAGCCTAGACAATGAGCAGTTCTTC; CDR3aa: CASSLDNEQFF
abundance: NA; v_gene: TRBV28; j_gene: TRBJ1-5; d_gene: NA; len: 13; CDR3nt: TGTGCCAGCAGTTTATCCCTCAATCAGCCCCAGCATTTT; CDR3aa: CASSLSLNQPQHF
abundance: NA; v_gene: TRBV7-9; j_gene: TRBJ1-2; d_gene: NA; len: 13; CDR3nt: TGTGCCAGCAGCGCCTCCGCAGGGGTCGGCTACACCTTC; CDR3aa: CASSASAGVGYTF
abundance: NA; v_gene: TRBV18; j_gene: TRBJ2-1; d_gene: TRBD1; len: 16; CDR3nt: TGTGCCAGCTCACCCGGAGACAGGGGCGACTACAATGAGCAGTTCTTC; CDR3aa: CASSPGDRGDYNEQFF
abundance: NA; v_gene: TRBV19; j_gene: TRBJ1-1; d_gene: TRBD1; len: 16; CDR3nt: TGTGCCAGTAGTATTACGGAAGGACAGGGGGCAATTGAAGCTTTCTTT; CDR3aa: CASSITEGQGAIEAFF
abundance: NA; v_gene: TRBV19; j_gene: TRBJ1-1; d_gene: NA; len: 13; CDR3nt: TGTGCCAGTAGTATAGCCCGGAACACTGAAGCTTTCTTT; CDR3aa: CASSIARNTEAFF
abundance: NA; v_gene: TRBV19; j_gene: TRBJ2-7; d_gene: TRBD2; len: 14; CDR3nt: TGTGCCAGTAGTATAACAGCGGGAGTGAGGGAGCAGTACTTC; CDR3aa: CASSITAGVREQYF
abundance: NA; v_gene: TRBV19; j_gene: TRBJ1-1; d_gene: TRBD1; len: 15; CDR3nt: TGTGCCAGTAGTACCCTACAGGGGCGCTGGACTGAAGCTTTCTTT; CDR3aa: CASSTLQGRWTEAFF
abundance: NA; v_gene: TRBV5-1; j_gene: TRBJ2-7; d_gene: TRBD2; len: 14; CDR3nt: TGCGCCAGCAGCTTGGCAGCGGGGATATACGAGCAGTACTTC; CDR3aa: CASSLAAGIYEQYF
abundance: once; v_gene: TRBV13; j_gene: TRBJ1-3; d_gene: TRBD1; len: 15; CDR3nt: TGTGCCAGCAGCTTAGGCACGGGACAGGGGAACACCATATATTTT; CDR3aa: CASSLGTGQGNTIYF
abundance: NA; v_gene: TRBV27; j_gene: TRBJ1-1; d_gene: NA; len: 14; CDR3nt: TGTGCCAGCATCGGGGAGGGGGTGAGCACTGAAGCTTTCTTT; CDR3aa: CASIGEGVSTEAFF
abundance: medium-sized; v_gene: TRBV6-4; j_gene: TRBJ2-1; d_gene: TRBD2; len: 14; CDR3nt: TGTGCCAGCAGTGGACTAGCGGGAGGCAATGAGCAGTTCTTC; CDR3aa: CASSGLAGGNEQFF
abundance: NA; v_gene: TRBV5-6; j_gene: TRBJ2-7; d_gene: TRBD1; len: 16; CDR3nt: TGTGCCAGCAGCTTGGCCAACGGACAGGTGATCTACGAGCAGTACTTC; CDR3aa: CASSLANGQVIYEQYF
abundance: NA; v_gene: TRBV27; j_gene: TRBJ2-3; d_gene: TRBD2; len: 17; CDR3nt: TGTGCCAGCAGTTTAGCGGGAGGGCCCCTCCCCGCAGATACGCAGTATTTT; CDR3aa: CASSLAGGPLPADTQYF